Shown below are 3 T cell receptor beta chains from a single sample sequenced in a study of Ad26.COV2.S vaccination and SARS-CoV-2 variants. Measured with immunoSEQ multiplex PCR; TCRdb has only the in-frame clones, and not every one. Of more than 400,000 clones listed, around 93% were seen once; the top ten hold roughly 1.7%. This sample's treatment: around 19 received Ad26.COV2.S at low or high dose, single or two shots; several received placebo; per-sample allocation not given. Day 63 following the first vaccine or placebo injection was when the samples were taken. The starting material was peripheral blood, obtained in a trial of Ad26.COV2.S vaccine versus placebo. These receptors were collected from a person aged 18-60 years who received the Ad26.COV2.S COVID-19 vaccine or a placebo.

The chain is built from TRBV20-1 and TRBJ2-3, with D unresolved. V was clipped by 3 bases and J by 3 bases, with 13 bases between them. Germline-derived CDR1 and CDR2 are DFQATT and SNEGSKA (reference sequence). The CDR3 has 14 residues. CDR3 loop: CSASAAQGTDTQYF. The CDR3 DNA follows: TGCAGTGCTAGTGCGGCACAAGGGACAGATACGCAGTATTTT.

The J gene is TRBJ2-3, the V gene TRBV6-2 or TRBV6-3; D perhaps matches TRBD2 (5 bases). With 2 bases removed from V and 5 bases from J, the gap between germline ends came to 17 bases. Germline CDR1 MNHEY, CDR2 SVGEGT. The CDR3 sequence is 16 residues long. The CDR3 region has the DNA TGTGCCAGCAGTTACGGGGAGAGAACACTAGGAGATACGCAGTATTTT. Translation gives CASSYGERTLGDTQYF.

This chain joins TRBV28 and TRBJ2-7; the D call may be TRBD1 or TRBD2 (5 bases each). The CDR3 is 12 amino acids. The V end was cut by 8 bases, the J end by 4 bases, with 12 bases between. Per the germline V gene, CDR1 is MDHEN and CDR2 is SYDVKM. The CDR3 region is CASVRGPYEQYF. CDR3 sequence (DNA): TGTGCCAGCGTGAGGGGACCGTACGAGCAGTACTTC.